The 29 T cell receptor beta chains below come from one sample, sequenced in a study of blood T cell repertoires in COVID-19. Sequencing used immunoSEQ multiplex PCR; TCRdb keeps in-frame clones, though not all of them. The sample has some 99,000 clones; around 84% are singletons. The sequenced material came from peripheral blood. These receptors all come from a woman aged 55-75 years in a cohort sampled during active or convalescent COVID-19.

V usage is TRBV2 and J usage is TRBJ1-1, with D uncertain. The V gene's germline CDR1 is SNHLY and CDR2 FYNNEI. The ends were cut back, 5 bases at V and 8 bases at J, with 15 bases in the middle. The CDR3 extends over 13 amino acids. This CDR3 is CASSSLGPTEAFF. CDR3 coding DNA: TGTGCCAGCAGTTCCCTTGGCCCGACAGAAGCTTTCTTT.

CDR3 sequence reads: CASSYQRNTGELFF. CDR3 DNA sequence: TGTGCCAGCAGTTACCAGCGGAACACCGGGGAGCTGTTTTTT. The J gene is TRBJ2-2, the V gene TRBV6-2 or TRBV6-3, with D uncertain. V lost 2 bases, J lost 1 base, and 5 bases lay in between. This CDR3 region has 14 residues. Looked up from germline, CDR1 is MNHEY and CDR2 is SVGEGT.

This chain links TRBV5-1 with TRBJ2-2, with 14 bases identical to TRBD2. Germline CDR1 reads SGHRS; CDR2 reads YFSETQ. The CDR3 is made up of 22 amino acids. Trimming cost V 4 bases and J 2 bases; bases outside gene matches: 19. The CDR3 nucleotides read TGCGCCAGCAGCCGGAACCCTCCCCTGAGACTAGCGGGAGGGCTTAACACCGGGGAGCTGTTTTTT. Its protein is CASSRNPPLRLAGGLNTGELFF.

In DNA, the CDR3 is TGTGCCAGCAGCCAAGAAAGGCGGGCCTCCCAGGATACGCAGTATTTT. Amino acids: CASSQERRASQDTQYF. The chain joins TRBV3-1 (or the pseudogene TRBV3-2) to TRBJ2-3; D may be TRBD2 (5 bases). The V end lost 0 bases, the J end lost 6 bases, and 16 bases lay between the germline ends. Germline values: CDR1 LGHDT, CDR2 YNNKEL (reference sequence). The CDR3 runs 16 residues.

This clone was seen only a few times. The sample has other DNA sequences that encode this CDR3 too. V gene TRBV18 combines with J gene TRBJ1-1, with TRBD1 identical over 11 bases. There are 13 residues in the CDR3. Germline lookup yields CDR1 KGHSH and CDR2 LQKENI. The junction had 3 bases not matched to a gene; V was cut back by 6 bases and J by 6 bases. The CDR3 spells CASSPGQGAEAFF. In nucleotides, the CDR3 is TGTGCCAGCTCCCCGGGACAGGGGGCTGAAGCTTTCTTT.

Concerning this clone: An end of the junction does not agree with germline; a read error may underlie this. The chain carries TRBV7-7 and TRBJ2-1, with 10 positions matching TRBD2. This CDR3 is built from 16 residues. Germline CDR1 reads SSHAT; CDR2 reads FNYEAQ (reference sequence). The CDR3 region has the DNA TGTGCTAGCAGCCCGATTCTAGCGGGAGTGTACAATGAGCAGTTCTTC. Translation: CASSPILAGVYNEQFF.

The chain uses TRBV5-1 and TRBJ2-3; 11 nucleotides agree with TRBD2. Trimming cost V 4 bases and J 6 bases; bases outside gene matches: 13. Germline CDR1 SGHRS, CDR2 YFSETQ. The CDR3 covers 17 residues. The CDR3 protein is CASSTGGLAGGVDTQYF. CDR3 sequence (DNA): TGCGCCAGCAGCACCGGAGGGCTAGCGGGGGGTGTGGATACGCAGTATTTT.

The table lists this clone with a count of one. This CDR3 is CASSQDWGDTEAFF. In DNA form, the CDR3 reads TGTGCCAGCAGCCAAGATTGGGGCGACACTGAAGCTTTCTTT. The gene calls are TRBV14 and TRBJ1-1, with a tentative D call TRBD1 (5 bases). The CDR3 contains 14 residues. Trimming cost V 0 bases and J 3 bases, with 8 bases left between them. Germline lookup yields CDR1 SGHDN and CDR2 FVKESK. Looking up the rest from reference TRBV14 and TRBJ1-1 gives the full variable domain: EAGVTQFPSHSVIEKGQTVTLRCDPISGHDNLYWYRRVMGKEIKFLLHFVKESKQDESGMPNNRFLAERTGGTYSTLKVQPAELEDSGVYFCASSQDWGDTEAFFGQGTRLTVV.

The CDR3 nucleotides read TGTGCCAGCAGCGCAGGGGTGTCAGGGAGAGCCTACGAGCAGTACTTC. Protein: CASSAGVSGRAYEQYF. V usage is TRBV5-5 and J usage is TRBJ2-7, with a possible D match to TRBD1 (6 bases). Looked up from germline, CDR1 is SGHKS and CDR2 is YYEKEE (reference sequence). The CDR3 is 16 residues long. V lost 4 bases to trimming and J lost 2 bases, with 19 bases between them.

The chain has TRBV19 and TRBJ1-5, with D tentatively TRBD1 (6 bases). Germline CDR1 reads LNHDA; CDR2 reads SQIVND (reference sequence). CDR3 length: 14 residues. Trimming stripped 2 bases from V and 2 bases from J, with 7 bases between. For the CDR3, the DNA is TGTGCCAGTAGTATATCAGGGGGCAATCAGCCCCAGCATTTT. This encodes CASSISGGNQPQHF.

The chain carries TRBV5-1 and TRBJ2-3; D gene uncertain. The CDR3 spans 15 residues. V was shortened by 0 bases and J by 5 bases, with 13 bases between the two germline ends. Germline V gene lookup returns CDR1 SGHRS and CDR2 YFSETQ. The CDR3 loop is CASSLESGRVDTQYF. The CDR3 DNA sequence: TGCGCCAGCAGCTTGGAGAGTGGCCGGGTAGATACGCAGTATTTT.

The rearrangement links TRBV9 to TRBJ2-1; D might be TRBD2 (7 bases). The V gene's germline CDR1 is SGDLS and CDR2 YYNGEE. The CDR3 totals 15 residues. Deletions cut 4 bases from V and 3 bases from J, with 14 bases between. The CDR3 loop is CASSPAGALYNEQFF. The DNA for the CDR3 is TGTGCCAGCAGCCCCGCGGGGGCCCTCTACAATGAGCAGTTCTTC.

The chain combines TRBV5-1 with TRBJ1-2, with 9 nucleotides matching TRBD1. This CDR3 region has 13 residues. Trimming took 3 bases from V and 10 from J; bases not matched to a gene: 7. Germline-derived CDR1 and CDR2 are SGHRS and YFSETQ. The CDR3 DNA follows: TGCGCCAGCAGCTGGGGACAGGGAAGATTCTACACCTTC. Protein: CASSWGQGRFYTF.

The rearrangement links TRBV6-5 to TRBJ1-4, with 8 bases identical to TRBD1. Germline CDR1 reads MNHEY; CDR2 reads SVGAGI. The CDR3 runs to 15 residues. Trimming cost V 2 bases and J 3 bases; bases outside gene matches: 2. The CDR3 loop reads CASSYRGQANEKLFF. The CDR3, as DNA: TGTGCCAGCAGTTACAGGGGACAGGCTAATGAAAAACTGTTTTTT.

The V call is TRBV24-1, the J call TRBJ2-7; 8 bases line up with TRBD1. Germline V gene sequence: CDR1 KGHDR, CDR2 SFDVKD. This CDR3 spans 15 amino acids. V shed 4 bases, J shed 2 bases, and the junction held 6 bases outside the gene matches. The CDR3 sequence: CATSDARDRPYEQYF. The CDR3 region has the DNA TGTGCCACCAGTGACGCCCGGGACAGGCCCTACGAGCAGTACTTC.

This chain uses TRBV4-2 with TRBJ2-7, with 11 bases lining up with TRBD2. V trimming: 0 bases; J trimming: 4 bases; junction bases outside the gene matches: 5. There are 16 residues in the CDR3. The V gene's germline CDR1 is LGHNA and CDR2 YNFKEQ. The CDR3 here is CASSQDLLAGVYEQYF. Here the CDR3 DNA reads TGTGCCAGCAGCCAAGATCTACTAGCGGGAGTATACGAGCAGTACTTC.

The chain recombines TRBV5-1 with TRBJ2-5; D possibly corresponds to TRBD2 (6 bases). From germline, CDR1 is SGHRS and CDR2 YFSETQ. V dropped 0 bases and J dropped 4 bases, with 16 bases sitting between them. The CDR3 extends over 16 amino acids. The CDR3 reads CASSLGNGRGAETQYF. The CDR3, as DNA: TGCGCCAGCAGCTTGGGAAACGGGAGAGGGGCAGAGACCCAGTACTTC.

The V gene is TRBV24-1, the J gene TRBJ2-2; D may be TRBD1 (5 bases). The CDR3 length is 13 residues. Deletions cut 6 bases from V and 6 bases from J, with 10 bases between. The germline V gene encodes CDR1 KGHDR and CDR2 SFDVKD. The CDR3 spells CATSPKGPGELFF. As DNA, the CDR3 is TGTGCCACCAGTCCTAAGGGGCCCGGGGAGCTGTTTTTT.

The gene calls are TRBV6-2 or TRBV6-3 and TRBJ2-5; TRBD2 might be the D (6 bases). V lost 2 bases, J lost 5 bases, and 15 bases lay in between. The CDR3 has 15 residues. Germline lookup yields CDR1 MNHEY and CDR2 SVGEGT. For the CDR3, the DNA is TGTGCCAGCAGTTACAGGAGGGAGCGGCAGGAGACCCAGTACTTC. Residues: CASSYRRERQETQYF.

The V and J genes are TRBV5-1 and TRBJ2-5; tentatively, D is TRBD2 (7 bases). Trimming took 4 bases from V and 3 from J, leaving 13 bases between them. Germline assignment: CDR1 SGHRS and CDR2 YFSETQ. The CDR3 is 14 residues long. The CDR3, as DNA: TGCGCCAGCAGCACCGCGGGGGCAGAAGAGACCCAGTACTTC. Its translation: CASSTAGAEETQYF.

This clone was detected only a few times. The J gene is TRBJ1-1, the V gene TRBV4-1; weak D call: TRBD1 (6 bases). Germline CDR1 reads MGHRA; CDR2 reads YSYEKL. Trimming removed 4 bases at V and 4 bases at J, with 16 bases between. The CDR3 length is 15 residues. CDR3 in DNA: TGCGCCAGCAGCCGCCAACAGGGTTTGGGCACTGAAGCTTTCTTT. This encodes CASSRQQGLGTEAFF.

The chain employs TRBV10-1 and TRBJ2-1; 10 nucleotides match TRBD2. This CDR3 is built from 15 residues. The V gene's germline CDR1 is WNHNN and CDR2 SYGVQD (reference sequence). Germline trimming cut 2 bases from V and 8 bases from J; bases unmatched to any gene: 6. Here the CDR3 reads CASSEASGGADEQFF. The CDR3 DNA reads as TGCGCCAGCAGTGAGGCGAGCGGGGGGGCTGATGAGCAGTTCTTC.

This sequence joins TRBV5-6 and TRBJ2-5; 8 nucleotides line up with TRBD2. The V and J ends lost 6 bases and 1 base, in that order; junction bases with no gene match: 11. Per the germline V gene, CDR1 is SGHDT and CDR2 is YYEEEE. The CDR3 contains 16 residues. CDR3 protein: CASNPGGGHFQETQYF. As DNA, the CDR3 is TGTGCCAGCAACCCCGGCGGGGGGCACTTCCAAGAGACCCAGTACTTC.

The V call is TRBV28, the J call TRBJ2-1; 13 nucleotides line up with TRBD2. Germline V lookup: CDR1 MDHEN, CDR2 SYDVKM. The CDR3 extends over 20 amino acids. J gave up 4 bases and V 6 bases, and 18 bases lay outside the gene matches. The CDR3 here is CASRSTFGTSGNTHYNEQFF. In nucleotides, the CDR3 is TGTGCCAGCAGGTCAACCTTCGGGACTAGCGGGAATACCCATTACAATGAGCAGTTCTTC. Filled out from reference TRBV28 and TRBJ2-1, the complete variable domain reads DVKVTQSSRYLVKRTGEKVFLECVQDMDHENMFWYRQDPGLGLRLIYFSYDVKMKEKGDIPEGYSVSREKKERFSLILESASTNQTSMYLCASRSTFGTSGNTHYNEQFFGPGTRLTVL.

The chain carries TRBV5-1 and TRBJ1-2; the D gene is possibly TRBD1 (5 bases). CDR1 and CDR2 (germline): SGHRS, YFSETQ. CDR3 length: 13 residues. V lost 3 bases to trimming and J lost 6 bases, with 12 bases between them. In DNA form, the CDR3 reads TGCGCCAGCAGCTCGCCCGACAGAAATGGCTACACCTTC. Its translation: CASSSPDRNGYTF.

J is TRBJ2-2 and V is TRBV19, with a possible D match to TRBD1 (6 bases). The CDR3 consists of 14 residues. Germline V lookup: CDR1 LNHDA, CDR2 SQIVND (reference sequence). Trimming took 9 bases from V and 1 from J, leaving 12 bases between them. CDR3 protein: CASEWTENTGELFF. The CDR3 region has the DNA TGTGCCAGCGAATGGACAGAGAACACCGGGGAGCTGTTTTTT. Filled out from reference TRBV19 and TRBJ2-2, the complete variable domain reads DGGITQSPKYLFRKEGQNVTLSCEQNLNHDAMYWYRQDPGQGLRLIYYSQIVNDFQKGDIAEGYSVSREKKESFPLTVTSAQKNPTAFYLCASEWTENTGELFFGEGSRLTVL.

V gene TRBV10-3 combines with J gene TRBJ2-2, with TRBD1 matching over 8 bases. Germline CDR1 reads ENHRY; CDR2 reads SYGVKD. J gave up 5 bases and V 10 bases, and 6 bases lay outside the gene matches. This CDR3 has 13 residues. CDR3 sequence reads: CATRTGSTGELFF. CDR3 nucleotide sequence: TGTGCCACTCGGACAGGGAGTACCGGGGAGCTGTTTTTT.

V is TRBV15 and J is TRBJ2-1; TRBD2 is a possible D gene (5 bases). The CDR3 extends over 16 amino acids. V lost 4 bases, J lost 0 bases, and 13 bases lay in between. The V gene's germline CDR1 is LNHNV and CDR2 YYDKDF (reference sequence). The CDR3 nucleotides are TGTGCCACCAGCATCAACGGGATGAGCTCCTACAATGAGCAGTTCTTC. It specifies CATSINGMSSYNEQFF.

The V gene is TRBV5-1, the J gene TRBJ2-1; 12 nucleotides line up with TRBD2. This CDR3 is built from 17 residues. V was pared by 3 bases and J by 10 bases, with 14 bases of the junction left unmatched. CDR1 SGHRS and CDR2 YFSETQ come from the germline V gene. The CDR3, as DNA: TGCGCCAGCAGCTCCCTAGGGGCACTAGCGGGAGGAAAGGAGCAGTTCTTC. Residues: CASSSLGALAGGKEQFF.